Below, 19 T cell receptor beta chains from the same sample are listed, as sequenced in a study of regulatory T cells in long-lasting Graves disease. Time point meaning: newly diagnosed GD, antithyroid drugs for less than 3 months. Extracted RNA from PBMCs served as the source of the TCR library. Sequencing libraries for TCR beta were prepared with iRepertoire HTBI primers and Arm-PCR of CDR3 regions. Each CDR3 protein gets one entry after TCRdb re-called the multiplex PCR reads with MiXCR. The sample holds 420,000 or so distinct CDR3 sequences, 15% to 20% seen once. The sample was also reused in another study, on T cells in Graves' hyperthyroidism and ophthalmopathy.

The starting material was peripheral blood mononuclear cells (PBMCs), obtained at new diagnosis, from a patient treated with antithyroid drugs. Receptors originate from a woman between 18 and 29 years old with Graves disease.

This clonotype was picked up a small number of times. The chain couples TRBV18 to TRBJ2-3; 15 bases line up with TRBD2. CDR1 is KGHSH, CDR2 LQKENI, per germline. The CDR3 totals 20 residues. The V and J ends lost 3 bases and 3 bases, in that order; junction bases with no gene match: 13. CDR3 sequence reads: CASSPGLAGGFVWRTDTQYF. CDR3 DNA: TGTGCCAGCTCACCGGGACTAGCGGGAGGATTCGTTTGGAGGACAGATACGCAGTATTTT.

Note on this clonotype: A much larger clone lies a single base off, so this may be a read error. The rearrangement links TRBV30 to TRBJ2-7; 11 bases fit TRBD1. J was trimmed by 3 bases and V by 1 base; bases with no gene match: 2. Looked up from germline, CDR1 is GTSNPN and CDR2 is SVGIG (reference sequence). The CDR3 length is 14 residues. This chain's CDR3 is CAWSAGQGGYEQYF. The CDR3 coding sequence is TGTGCCTGGAGTGCGGGACAGGGGGGCTACGAGCAGTACTTC.

The gene calls are TRBV7-2 and TRBJ1-6; a weak D match, TRBD1 (5 bases). This CDR3 region has 16 residues. Trimming stripped 3 bases from V and 6 bases from J, with 15 bases between. Germline values: CDR1 SGHTA, CDR2 FQGNSA. The CDR3 region is CASSLASMGLNSPLHF. The CDR3 DNA follows: TGTGCCAGCAGCTTGGCAAGCATGGGGCTTAATTCACCCCTCCACTTT.

This clonotype was counted many times. The rearrangement uses TRBV27 and TRBJ2-1; 9 bases map to TRBD2. Germline V gene data show CDR1 as MNHEY and CDR2 as SMNVEV (reference sequence). The CDR3 spans 19 residues. V shed 8 bases and J 14 bases; nucleotides not matched to a gene: 31. CDR3 in amino acids: CASPWTSVIRRRLMEIEFF. In DNA form, the CDR3 reads TGTGCCAGCCCCTGGACTAGCGTCATTAGACGGCGTCTCATGGAGATTGAGTTCTTC.

Only a few counts were recorded for this clonotype. Here the CDR3 DNA reads TGTGCCAGCAGCTACAAACCCTCCGGGCCCACAACCGCCGTCACTGAAGCTTTCTTT. Translation gives CASSYKPSGPTTAVTEAFF. The genes are TRBV7-3 and TRBJ1-1; no definite D call. In germline, CDR1 is SGHTA, CDR2 FQGTGA. The CDR3 extends over 19 amino acids. Trimming removed 4 bases at V and 4 bases at J, with 28 bases between.

This clonotype showed up many times. This rearrangement joins TRBV12-3 or TRBV12-4 to TRBJ1-5; D is ambiguous. The CDR3 contains 14 residues. Trimming left V 1 base short and J 4 bases short, with 8 bases between. CDR3 residues: CASSLVAENQPQHF. The CDR3 DNA reads TGTGCCAGCAGTTTAGTGGCGGAGAATCAGCCCCAGCATTTT.

This clonotype has a count of ten or more. The chain joins TRBV24-1 to TRBJ2-3; 10 positions match TRBD2. The CDR3 is made up of 16 amino acids. Trimming cost V 3 bases and J 0 bases; bases outside gene matches: 2. From germline, CDR1 is KGHDR and CDR2 SFDVKD. This chain's CDR3 is CATSDKTSGSTDTQYF. DNA for the CDR3: TGTGCCACCAGTGATAAGACTAGCGGGAGCACAGATACGCAGTATTTT.

This clonotype was found many times. This rearrangement joins TRBV28 to TRBJ1-1; D not resolved. Trimming removed 2 bases from V and 11 bases from J, with 9 bases in between. Germline-derived CDR1 and CDR2 are MDHEN and SYDVKM. This CDR3 has 11 residues. CDR3 sequence: CASSLGEVAFF. CDR3 nucleotide sequence: TGTGCCAGCAGTTTAGGGGAGGTCGCTTTCTTT. Supplemented by reference TRBV28 and TRBJ1-1, the full variable domain reads DVKVTQSSRYLVKRTGEKVFLECVQDMDHENMFWYRQDPGLGLRLIYFSYDVKMKEKGDIPEGYSVSREKKERFSLILESASTNQTSMYLCASSLGEVAFFGQGTRLTVV.

The chain joins TRBV29-1 to TRBJ2-1; 7 bases align to TRBD2. V trimming: 7 bases; J trimming: 4 bases; junction bases outside the gene matches: 13. From germline, CDR1 is SQVTM and CDR2 ANQGSEA. The CDR3 spans 15 residues. The CDR3, as DNA: TGCAGCGGGGGGGGACCGGCTAGCGTTTACAATGAGCAGTTCTTC. Its translation: CSGGGPASVYNEQFF.

The table lists this clonotype with a few counts. The CDR3 nucleotides are TGTGCTACGTCTAGACGGGAGTCCTACGAGCAGTACTTC. It encodes CATSRRESYEQYF. The chain links TRBV19 to TRBJ2-7, with a tentative D call TRBD2 (6 bases). CDR1 LNHDA and CDR2 SQIVND come from the germline V gene (reference sequence). The CDR3 covers 13 residues.

This clonotype was found many times. This rearrangement joins TRBV20-1 to TRBJ2-1; TRBD1 is a possible D gene (5 bases). V lost 5 bases and J 5 bases, leaving 10 bases between the germline ends. CDR1 is DFQATT, CDR2 SNEGSKA, per germline (reference sequence). The CDR3 has 12 residues. Written as DNA, the CDR3 is TGCAGTGCTGGGGCCCTAGACAATGAGCAGTTCTTC. Translation gives CSAGALDNEQFF.

There are many counts of this clonotype. The chain uses TRBV30 and TRBJ2-1, with TRBD2 matching 7 bases. Per germline, CDR1 GTSNPN and CDR2 SVGIG (reference sequence). The CDR3 consists of 16 residues. The trim removed 1 base at V and 2 bases at J, leaving 8 bases unmatched. The CDR3 DNA reads TGTGCCTGGAGTGCCCATAGCGGGTGGGCCTACAATGAGCAGTTCTTC. This codes for CAWSAHSGWAYNEQFF.

This clonotype was seen at least ten times. V is TRBV28 and J is TRBJ1-3; D unresolved. V was pared by 2 bases and J by 0 bases, with 20 bases between. Germline CDR1 reads MDHEN; CDR2 reads SYDVKM. This CDR3 comprises 19 residues. CDR3 sequence (DNA): TGTGCCAGCAGTTTACCCCCTTATACAAGTTCCTTCTCTGGAAACACCATATATTTT. It codes for CASSLPPYTSSFSGNTIYF.

The table lists this clonotype with a few counts. This rearrangement joins TRBV2 to TRBJ2-2; D is possibly TRBD2 (6 bases). Germline V gene lookup returns CDR1 SNHLY and CDR2 FYNNEI. The V end was cut by 7 bases, the J end by 7 bases, with 10 bases between. The CDR3 is made up of 12 amino acids. In nucleotides, the CDR3 is TGTGCCAGCACTGGAGGGGTCGGGGAGCTGTTTTTT. Its protein product is CASTGGVGELFF.

This clonotype was detected a few times. The chain joins TRBV4-2 to TRBJ2-1; 7 bases line up with TRBD2. The CDR3 totals 14 residues. The V and J ends lost 3 bases and 9 bases, in that order; junction bases with no gene match: 8. Germline V gives CDR1 LGHNA, CDR2 YNFKEQ. CDR3 sequence: CASSQWGEGTEQFF. CDR3 sequence (DNA): TGTGCCAGCAGCCAGTGGGGGGAGGGGACTGAGCAGTTCTTC.

Points on this clonotype: This may arise from a read error, as a much more abundant clone is one base away. The V gene is TRBV7-2, the J gene TRBJ2-3; TRBD2 might be the D (5 bases). The DNA end favors TRBJ2-7, so the J call may be wrong. Per the germline V gene, CDR1 is SGHTA and CDR2 is FQGNSA. This CDR3 contains 16 residues. CDR3 in amino acids: CASSRKGSALLYEQYF. CDR3 sequence (DNA): TGTGCCAGCAGTCGGAAGGGTAGCGCTCTCTTATACGAGCAGTACTTC.

The CDR3 DNA reads TGTGCCAGCAGCTCACGACCCGGGGTGGTTAACACTGAAGCTTTCTTT. It is translated as CASSSRPGVVNTEAFF. The chain couples TRBV7-6 to TRBJ1-1; D not resolved. The CDR3 length is 16 residues. V was pared by 4 bases and J by 2 bases, with 17 bases between. Germline V gene data show CDR1 as SGHVS and CDR2 as FNYEAQ.

This rearrangement joins TRBV4-3 to TRBJ2-3; weak D call: TRBD2 (5 bases). Trimming shortened V by 0 bases and J by 4 bases, and 11 bases separated the two germline ends. The germline CDR1 and CDR2 sequences are LGHNA and YSLEER. The length of the CDR3 is 15 residues. The CDR3 sequence is CASSQDTERADTQYF. The DNA of the CDR3 is TGCGCCAGCAGCCAAGATACGGAGAGGGCAGATACGCAGTATTTT.

This clonotype was detected ten times or more. The rearrangement joins TRBV12-3 or TRBV12-4 to TRBJ2-3, with 9 bases that match TRBD1. The CDR3 covers 17 residues. With 5 bases clipped from V and 3 bases from J, the junction kept 12 bases outside the gene matches. This CDR3 reads CASSRGLLGTGTDTQYF. CDR3 in DNA: TGTGCCAGCAGTCGTGGGCTTCTCGGGACAGGGACAGATACGCAGTATTTT.